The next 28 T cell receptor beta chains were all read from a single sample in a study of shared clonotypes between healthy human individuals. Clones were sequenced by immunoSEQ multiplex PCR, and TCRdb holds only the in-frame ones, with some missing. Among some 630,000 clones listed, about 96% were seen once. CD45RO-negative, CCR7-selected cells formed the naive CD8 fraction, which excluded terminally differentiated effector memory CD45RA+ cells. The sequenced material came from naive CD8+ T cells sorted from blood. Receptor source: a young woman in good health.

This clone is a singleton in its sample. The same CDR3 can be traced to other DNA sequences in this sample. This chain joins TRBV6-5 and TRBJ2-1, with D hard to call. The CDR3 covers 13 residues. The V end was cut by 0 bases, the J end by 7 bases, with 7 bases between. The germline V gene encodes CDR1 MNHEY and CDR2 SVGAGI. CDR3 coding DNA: TGTGCCAGCAGTTACTCGTCTAGTAATGAGCAGTTCTTC. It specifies CASSYSSSNEQFF.

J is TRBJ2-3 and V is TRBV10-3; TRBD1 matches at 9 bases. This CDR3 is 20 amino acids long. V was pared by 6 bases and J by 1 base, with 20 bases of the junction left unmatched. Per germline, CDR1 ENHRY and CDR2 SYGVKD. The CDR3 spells CAISSPEGTGLFRGTDTQYF. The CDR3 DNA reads TGTGCCATCAGCTCCCCCGAGGGGACAGGGTTATTCCGAGGCACAGATACGCAGTATTTT.

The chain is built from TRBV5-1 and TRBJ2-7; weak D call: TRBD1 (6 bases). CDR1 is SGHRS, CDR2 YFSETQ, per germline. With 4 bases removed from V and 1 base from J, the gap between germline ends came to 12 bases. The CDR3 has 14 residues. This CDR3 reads CASSETGRSYEQYF. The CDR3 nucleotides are TGCGCCAGCAGCGAAACAGGGAGATCCTACGAGCAGTACTTC.

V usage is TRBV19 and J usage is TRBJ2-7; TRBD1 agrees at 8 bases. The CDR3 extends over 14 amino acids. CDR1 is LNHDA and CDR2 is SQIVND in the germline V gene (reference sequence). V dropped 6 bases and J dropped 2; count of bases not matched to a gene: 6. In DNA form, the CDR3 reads TGTGCCAGTAGCCCGGACAGGGATACCTACGAGCAGTACTTC. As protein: CASSPDRDTYEQYF. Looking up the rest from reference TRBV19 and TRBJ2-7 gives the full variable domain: DGGITQSPKYLFRKEGQNVTLSCEQNLNHDAMYWYRQDPGQGLRLIYYSQIVNDFQKGDIAEGYSVSREKKESFPLTVTSAQKNPTAFYLCASSPDRDTYEQYFGPGTRLTVT.

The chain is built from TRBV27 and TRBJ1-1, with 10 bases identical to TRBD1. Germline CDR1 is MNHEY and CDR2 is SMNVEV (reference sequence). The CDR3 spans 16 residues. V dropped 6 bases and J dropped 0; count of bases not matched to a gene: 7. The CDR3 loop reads CASSTTGGDLNTEAFF. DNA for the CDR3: TGTGCCAGCAGCACGACAGGGGGCGATTTGAACACTGAAGCTTTCTTT.

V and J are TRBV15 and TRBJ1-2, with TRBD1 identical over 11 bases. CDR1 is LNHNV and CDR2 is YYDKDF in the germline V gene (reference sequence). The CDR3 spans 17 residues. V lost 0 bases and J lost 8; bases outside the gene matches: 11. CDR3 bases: TGTGCCACCAGCAGAGATCATTGGTCGGGACAGGGGGTCGGCTACACCTTC. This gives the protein CATSRDHWSGQGVGYTF.

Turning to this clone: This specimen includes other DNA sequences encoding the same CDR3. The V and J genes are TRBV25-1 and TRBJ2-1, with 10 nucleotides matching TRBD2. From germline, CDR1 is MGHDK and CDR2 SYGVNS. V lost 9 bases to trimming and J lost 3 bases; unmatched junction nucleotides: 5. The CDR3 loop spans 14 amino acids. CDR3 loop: CASRAGGFYNEQFF. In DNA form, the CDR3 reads TGTGCCAGTAGAGCGGGAGGGTTCTACAATGAGCAGTTCTTC.

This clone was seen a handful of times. The CDR3 bases are TGTGCCAGTAGCCGGACTAGCGGGAGGGCCCAAAATGAGCAGTTCTTC. Protein sequence: CASSRTSGRAQNEQFF. The rearrangement links TRBV19 to TRBJ2-1, with 15 nucleotides matching TRBD2. CDR3 length equals 16 residues. Per the germline V gene, CDR1 is LNHDA and CDR2 is SQIVND (reference sequence). The ends lost 6 bases at V and 7 bases at J; junction bases unmatched: 7.

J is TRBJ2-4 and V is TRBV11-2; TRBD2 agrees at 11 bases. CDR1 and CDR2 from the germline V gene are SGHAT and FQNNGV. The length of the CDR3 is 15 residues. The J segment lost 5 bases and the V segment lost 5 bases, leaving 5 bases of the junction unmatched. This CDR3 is CASSLALAGENIQYF. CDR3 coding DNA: TGTGCCAGCAGCCTTGCACTAGCGGGAGAAAACATTCAGTACTTC.

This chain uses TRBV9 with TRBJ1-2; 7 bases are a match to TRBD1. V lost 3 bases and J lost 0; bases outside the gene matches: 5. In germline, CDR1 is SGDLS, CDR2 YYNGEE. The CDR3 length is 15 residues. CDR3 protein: CASSEYRGTNYGYTF. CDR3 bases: TGTGCCAGCAGCGAATACAGGGGTACTAACTATGGCTACACCTTC.

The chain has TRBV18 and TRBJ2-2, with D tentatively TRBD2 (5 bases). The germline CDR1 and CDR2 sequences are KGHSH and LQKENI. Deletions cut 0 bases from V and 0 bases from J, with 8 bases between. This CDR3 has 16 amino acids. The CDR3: CASSPPERANTGELFF. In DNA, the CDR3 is TGTGCCAGCTCACCACCCGAGAGGGCGAACACCGGGGAGCTGTTTTTT.

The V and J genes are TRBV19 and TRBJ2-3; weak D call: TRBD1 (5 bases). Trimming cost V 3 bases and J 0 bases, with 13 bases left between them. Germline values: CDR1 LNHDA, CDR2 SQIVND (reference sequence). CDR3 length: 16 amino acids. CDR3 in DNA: TGTGCCAGTAGTATGGGGCCGTTCTCTAGCACAGATACGCAGTATTTT. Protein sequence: CASSMGPFSSTDTQYF.

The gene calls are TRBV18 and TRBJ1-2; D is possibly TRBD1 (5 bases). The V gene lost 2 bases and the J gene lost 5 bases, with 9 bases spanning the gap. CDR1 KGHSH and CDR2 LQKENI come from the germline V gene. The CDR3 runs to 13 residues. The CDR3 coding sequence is TGTGCCAGCTCACCAGATCCAGGGTATGGCTACACCTTC. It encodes CASSPDPGYGYTF. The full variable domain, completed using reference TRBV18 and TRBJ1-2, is NAGVMQNPRHLVRRRGQEARLRCSPMKGHSHVYWYRQLPEEGLKFMVYLQKENIIDESGMPKERFSAEFPKEGPSILRIQQVVRGDSAAYFCASSPDPGYGYTFGSGTRLTVV.

The CDR3 nucleotides read TGTGCCAGCGGTAAACAGGGGGATGGCTACACCTTC. It translates to CASGKQGDGYTF. The J gene is TRBJ1-2, the V gene TRBV6-5, with 8 bases fitting TRBD1. Per the germline V gene, CDR1 is MNHEY and CDR2 is SVGAGI. This CDR3 has 12 residues. Trimming removed 8 bases from V and 6 bases from J; junction bases left unmatched: 5.

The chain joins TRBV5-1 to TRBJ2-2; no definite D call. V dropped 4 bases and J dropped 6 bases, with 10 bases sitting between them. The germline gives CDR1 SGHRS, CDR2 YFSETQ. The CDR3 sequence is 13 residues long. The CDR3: CASSTDGPGELFF. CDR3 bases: TGCGCCAGCAGCACGGACGGCCCCGGGGAGCTGTTTTTT.

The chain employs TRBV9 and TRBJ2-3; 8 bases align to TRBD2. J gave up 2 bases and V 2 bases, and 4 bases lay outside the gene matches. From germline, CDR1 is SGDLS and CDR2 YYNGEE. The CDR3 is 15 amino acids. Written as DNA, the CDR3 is TGTGCCAGCAGCGTCGGACTAGCTTACACAGATACGCAGTATTTT. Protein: CASSVGLAYTDTQYF.

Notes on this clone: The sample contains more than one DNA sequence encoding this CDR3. CDR3 DNA: TGTGCCAGCAGTGTGGACAGAAGCTCTGGAAACACCATATATTTT. Its translation is CASSVDRSSGNTIYF. The chain combines TRBV6-1 with TRBJ1-3; TRBD1 is a possible D gene (6 bases). CDR3 length: 15 residues. The germline V gene encodes CDR1 MNHNS and CDR2 SASEGT. V lost 4 bases and J 0 bases, leaving 10 bases between the germline ends.

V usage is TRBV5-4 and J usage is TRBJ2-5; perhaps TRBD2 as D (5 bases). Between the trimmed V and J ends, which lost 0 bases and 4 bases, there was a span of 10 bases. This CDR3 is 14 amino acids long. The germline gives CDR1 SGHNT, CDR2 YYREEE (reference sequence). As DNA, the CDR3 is TGTGCCAGCAGCTTGGGCGGGCCTCGAGAGACCCAGTACTTC. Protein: CASSLGGPRETQYF.

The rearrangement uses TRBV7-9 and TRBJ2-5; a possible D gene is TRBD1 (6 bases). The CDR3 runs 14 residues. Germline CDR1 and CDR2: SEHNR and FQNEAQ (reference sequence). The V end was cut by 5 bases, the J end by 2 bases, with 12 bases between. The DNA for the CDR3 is TGTGCCAGCAGCCAGACAGGTGCTCAAGAGACCCAGTACTTC. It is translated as CASSQTGAQETQYF. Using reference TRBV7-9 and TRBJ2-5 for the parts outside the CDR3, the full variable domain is DTGVSQNPRHKITKRGQNVTFRCDPISEHNRLYWYRQTLGQGPEFLTYFQNEAQLEKSRLLSDRFSAERPKGSFSTLEIQRTEQGDSAMYLCASSQTGAQETQYFGPGTRLLVL.

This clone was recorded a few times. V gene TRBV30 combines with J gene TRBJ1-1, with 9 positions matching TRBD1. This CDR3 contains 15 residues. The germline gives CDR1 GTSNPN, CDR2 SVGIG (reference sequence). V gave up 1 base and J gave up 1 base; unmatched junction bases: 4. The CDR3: CAWSAGTGQNTEAFF. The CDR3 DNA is TGTGCCTGGAGTGCTGGGACAGGGCAGAACACTGAAGCTTTCTTT.

CDR3 DNA sequence: TGCGCCAGCAGCCAAGGGGACATCAATGAGCAGTTCTTC. Residues: CASSQGDINEQFF. The rearrangement joins TRBV4-1 to TRBJ2-1, with D maybe TRBD1 (6 bases). V was clipped by 1 base and J by 6 bases, with 7 bases between them. The length of the CDR3 is 13 residues. The germline V gene encodes CDR1 MGHRA and CDR2 YSYEKL.

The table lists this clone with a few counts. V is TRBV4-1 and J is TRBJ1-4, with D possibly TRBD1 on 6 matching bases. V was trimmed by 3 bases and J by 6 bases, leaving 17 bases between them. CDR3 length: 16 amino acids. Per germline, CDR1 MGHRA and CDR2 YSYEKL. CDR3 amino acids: CASSHPMTGGHEKLFF. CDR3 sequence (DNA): TGCGCCAGCAGCCACCCGATGACAGGTGGTCATGAAAAACTGTTTTTT.

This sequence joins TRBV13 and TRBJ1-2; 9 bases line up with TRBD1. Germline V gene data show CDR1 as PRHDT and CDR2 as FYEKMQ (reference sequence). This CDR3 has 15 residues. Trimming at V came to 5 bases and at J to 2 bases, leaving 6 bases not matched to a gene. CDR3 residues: CASSPTGTGNYGYTF. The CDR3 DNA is TGTGCCAGCAGCCCAACCGGGACAGGGAACTATGGCTACACCTTC.

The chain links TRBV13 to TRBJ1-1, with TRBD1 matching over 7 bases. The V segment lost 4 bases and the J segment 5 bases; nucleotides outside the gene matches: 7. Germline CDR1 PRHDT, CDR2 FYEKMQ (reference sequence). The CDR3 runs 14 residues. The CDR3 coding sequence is TGTGCCAGCAGCTCAACAGGGGAAGAAACTGAAGCTTTCTTT. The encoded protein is CASSSTGEETEAFF. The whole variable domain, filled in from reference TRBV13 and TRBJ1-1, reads AAGVIQSPRHLIKEKRETATLKCYPIPRHDTVYWYQQGPGQDPQFLISFYEKMQSDKGSIPDRFSAQQFSDYHSELNMSSLELGDSALYFCASSSTGEETEAFFGQGTRLTVV.

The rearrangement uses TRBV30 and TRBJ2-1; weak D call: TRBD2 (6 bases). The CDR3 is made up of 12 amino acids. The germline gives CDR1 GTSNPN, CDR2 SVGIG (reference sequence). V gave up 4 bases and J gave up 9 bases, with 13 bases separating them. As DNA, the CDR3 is TGTGCCTGGAAGGGACTTTCCGGTGAGCAGTTCTTC. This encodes CAWKGLSGEQFF.

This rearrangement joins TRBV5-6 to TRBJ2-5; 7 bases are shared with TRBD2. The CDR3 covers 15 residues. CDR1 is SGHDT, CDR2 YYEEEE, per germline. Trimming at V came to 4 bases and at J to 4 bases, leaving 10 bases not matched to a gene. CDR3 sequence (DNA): TGTGCCAGCAGCCAACGGACTAGTCGGAGAGAGACCCAGTACTTC. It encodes CASSQRTSRRETQYF.

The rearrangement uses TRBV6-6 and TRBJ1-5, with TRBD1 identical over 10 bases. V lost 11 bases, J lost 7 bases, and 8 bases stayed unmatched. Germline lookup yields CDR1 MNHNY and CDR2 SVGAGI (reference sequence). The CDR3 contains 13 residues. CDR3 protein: CACTTGGRQPQHF. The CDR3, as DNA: TGTGCCTGCACGACAGGGGGCAGGCAGCCCCAGCATTTT.

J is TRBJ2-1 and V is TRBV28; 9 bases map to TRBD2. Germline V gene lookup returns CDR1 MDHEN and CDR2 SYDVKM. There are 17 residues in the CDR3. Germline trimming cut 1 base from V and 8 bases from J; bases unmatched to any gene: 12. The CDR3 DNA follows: TGTGCCAGCAGTTTATTACTAGCGGGCCCAGGGGGGGATGAGCAGTTCTTC. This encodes CASSLLLAGPGGDEQFF.